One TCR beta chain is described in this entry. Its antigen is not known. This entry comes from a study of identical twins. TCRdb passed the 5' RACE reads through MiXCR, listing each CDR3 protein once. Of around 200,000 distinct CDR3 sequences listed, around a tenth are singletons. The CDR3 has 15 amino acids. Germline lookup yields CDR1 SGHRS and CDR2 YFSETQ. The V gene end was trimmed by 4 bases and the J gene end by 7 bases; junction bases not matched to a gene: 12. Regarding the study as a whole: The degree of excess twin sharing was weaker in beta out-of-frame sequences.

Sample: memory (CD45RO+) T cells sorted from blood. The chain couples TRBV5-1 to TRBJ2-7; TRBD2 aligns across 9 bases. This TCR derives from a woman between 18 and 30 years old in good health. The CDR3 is CASSPIESGGYEQYF. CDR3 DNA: TGCGCCAGCAGCCCGATTGAGAGCGGGGGGTATGAGCAGTACTTC.